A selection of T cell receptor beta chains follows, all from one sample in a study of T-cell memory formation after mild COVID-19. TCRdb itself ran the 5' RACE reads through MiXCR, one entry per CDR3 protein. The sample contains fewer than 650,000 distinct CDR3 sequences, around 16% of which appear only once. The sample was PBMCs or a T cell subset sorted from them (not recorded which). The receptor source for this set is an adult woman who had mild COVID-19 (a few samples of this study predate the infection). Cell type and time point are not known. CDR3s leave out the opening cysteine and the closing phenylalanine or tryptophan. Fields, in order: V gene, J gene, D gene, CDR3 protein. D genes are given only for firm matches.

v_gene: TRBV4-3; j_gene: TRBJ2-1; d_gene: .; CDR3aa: ASQDGLGQKYNEQF
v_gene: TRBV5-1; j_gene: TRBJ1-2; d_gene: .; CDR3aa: ASSLEAGRLGYT
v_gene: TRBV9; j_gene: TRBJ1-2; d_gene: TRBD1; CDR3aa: ASSVGTGGHGYT
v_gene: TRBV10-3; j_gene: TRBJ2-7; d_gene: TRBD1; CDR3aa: AISDWDRGGYEQY
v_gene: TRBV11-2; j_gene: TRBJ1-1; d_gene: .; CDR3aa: ASSLDQKQLNTEAF
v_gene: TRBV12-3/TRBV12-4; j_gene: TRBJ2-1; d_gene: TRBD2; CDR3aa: ASTLAGGPSYNEQF
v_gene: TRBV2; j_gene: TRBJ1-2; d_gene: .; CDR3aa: ASRLAGLLYGYT
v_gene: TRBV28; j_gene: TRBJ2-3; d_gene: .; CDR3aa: ASSFRDEENTQY
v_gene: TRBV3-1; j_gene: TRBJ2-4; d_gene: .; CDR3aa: ASSRQGGRNIQY
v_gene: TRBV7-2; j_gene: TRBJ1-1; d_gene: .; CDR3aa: ASSSGPATEAF
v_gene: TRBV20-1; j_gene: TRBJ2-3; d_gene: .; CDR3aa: SVADVERAHTDTQY
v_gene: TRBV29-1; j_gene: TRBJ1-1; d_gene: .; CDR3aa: SVATGGQGTEAF
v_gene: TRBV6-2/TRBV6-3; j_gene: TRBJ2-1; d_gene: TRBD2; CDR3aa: ASREPGTSGRNEQF
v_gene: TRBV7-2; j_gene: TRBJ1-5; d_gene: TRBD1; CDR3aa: ASSLQGQAQPQH
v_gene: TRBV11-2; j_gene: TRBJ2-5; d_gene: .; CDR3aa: ASSLGFSPSGETQY
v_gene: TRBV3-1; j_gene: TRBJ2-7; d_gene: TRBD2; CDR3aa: ASSQGTREYEQY
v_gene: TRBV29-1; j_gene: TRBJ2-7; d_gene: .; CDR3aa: SVGTVYEQY
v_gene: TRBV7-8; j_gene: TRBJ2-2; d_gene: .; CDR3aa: ASSYRVNTGELF
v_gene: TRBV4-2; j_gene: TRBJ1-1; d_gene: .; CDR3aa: ASSPPGGEAF
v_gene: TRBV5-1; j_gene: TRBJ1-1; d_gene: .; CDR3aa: ASSGRDTNTEAF
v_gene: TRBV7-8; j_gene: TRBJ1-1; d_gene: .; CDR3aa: ASSLGSVNTEAF
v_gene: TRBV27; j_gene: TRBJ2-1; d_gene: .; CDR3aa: ASSPRLRHSSYNEQF
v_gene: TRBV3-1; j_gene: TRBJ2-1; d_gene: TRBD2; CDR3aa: ASSQVRTSGGQQF
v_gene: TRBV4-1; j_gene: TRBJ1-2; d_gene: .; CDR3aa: ASSQVGALSYGYT
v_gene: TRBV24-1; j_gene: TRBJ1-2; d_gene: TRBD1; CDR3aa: ATSDHVTGYGGYT
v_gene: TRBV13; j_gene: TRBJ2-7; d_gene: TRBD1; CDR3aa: ASSLATGGDEQY
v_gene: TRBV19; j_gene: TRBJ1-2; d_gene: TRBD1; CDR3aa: ASSIGTGPYGYT
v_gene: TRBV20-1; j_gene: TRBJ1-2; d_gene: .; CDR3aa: SARTKGTADGYT
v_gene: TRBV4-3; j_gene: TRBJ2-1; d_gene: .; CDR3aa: ASSQEFPYPSHNEQF
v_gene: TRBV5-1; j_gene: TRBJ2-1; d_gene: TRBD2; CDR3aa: ASSLDGGRAPNEQF
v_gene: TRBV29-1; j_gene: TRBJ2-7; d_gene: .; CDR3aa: SVEDQFGEEYEQY
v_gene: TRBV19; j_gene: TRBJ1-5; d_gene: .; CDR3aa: ASRQGHSNQPQH
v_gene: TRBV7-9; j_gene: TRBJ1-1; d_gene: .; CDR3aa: ASSPQGREAF
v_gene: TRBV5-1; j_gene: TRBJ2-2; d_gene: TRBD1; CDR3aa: ASSPRDRGFGELF
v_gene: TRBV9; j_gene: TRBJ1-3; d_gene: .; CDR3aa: ASSVDSGISGNTIY
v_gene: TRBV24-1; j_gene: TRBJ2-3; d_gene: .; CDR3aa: ATSYTDTQY
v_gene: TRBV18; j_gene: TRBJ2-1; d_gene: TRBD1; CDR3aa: ASSSGTGGTGV
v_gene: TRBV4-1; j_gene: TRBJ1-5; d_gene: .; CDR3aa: ASSLDRSRQPQH
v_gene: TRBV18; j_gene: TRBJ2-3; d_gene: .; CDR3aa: ASSVQGWADTQY
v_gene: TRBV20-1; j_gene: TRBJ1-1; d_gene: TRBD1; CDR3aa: SAVQGSNTEAF
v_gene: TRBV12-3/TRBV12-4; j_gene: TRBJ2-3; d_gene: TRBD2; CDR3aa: ASSPYAGGNTDTQY
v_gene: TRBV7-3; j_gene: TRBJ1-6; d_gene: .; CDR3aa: ASSSRQNSPLH
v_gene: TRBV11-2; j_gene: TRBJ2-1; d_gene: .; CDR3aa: ASSFTQEQF
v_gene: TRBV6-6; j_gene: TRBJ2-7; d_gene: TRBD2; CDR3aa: ASIGTSGPYEQY
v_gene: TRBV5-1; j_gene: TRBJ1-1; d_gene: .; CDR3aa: ASSVDSQNTEAF
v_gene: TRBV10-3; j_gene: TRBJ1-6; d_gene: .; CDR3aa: AISDRSNSPLH
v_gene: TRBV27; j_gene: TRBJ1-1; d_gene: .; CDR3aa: ASRGSWNILAF
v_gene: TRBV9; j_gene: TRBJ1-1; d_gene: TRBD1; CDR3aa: ASSPTGGGYSEAF
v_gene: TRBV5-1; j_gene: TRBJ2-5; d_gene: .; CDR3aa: ASSLELAGTTQY
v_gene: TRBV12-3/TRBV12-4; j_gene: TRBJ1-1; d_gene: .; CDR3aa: ASSTGTGRISF
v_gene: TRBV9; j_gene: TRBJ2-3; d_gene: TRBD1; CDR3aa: ASSVGGQGDTQY
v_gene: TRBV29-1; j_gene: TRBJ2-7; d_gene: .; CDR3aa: SVDRGNAYEQY